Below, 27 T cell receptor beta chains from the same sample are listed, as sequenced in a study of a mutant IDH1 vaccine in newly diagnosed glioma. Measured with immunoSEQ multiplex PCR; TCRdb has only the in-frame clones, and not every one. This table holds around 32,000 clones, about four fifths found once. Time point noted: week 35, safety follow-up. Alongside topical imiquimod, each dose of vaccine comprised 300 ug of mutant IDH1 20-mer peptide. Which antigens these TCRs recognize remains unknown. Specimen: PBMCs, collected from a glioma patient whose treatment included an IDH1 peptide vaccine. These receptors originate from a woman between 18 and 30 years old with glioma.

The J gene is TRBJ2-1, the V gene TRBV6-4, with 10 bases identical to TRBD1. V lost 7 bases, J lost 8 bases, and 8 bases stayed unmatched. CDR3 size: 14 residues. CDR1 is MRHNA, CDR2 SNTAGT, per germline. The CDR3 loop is CASKRDRGSYEQFF. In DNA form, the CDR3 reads TGTGCCAGCAAAAGGGACAGGGGAAGCTATGAGCAGTTCTTC.

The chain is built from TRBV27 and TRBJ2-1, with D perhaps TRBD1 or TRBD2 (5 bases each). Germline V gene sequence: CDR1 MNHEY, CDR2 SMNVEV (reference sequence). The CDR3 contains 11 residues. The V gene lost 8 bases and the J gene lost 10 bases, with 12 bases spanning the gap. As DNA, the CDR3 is TGTGCCAGCGGGACCTCACGAGAGCAGTTCTTC. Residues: CASGTSREQFF.

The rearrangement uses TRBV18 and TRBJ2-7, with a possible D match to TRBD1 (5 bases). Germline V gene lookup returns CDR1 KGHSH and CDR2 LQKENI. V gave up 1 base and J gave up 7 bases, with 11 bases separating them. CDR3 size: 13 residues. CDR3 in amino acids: CASSPQGLGEQYF. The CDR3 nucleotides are TGTGCCAGCTCACCACAGGGGCTGGGAGAGCAGTACTTC.

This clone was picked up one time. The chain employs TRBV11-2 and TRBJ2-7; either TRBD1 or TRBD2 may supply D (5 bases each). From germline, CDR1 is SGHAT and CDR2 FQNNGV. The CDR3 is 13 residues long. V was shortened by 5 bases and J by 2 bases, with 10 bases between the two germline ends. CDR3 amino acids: CASSVGPAYEQYF. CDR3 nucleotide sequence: TGTGCCAGCAGCGTGGGACCGGCCTACGAGCAGTACTTC.

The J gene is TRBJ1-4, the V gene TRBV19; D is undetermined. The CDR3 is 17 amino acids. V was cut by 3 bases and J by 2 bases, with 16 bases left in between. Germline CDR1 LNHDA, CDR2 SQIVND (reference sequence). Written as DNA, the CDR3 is TGTGCCAGTAGTATGGTACGCGATGTTGTGACTAATGAAAAACTGTTTTTT. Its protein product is CASSMVRDVVTNEKLFF. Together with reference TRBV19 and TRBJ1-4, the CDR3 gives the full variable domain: DGGITQSPKYLFRKEGQNVTLSCEQNLNHDAMYWYRQDPGQGLRLIYYSQIVNDFQKGDIAEGYSVSREKKESFPLTVTSAQKNPTAFYLCASSMVRDVVTNEKLFFGSGTQLSVL.

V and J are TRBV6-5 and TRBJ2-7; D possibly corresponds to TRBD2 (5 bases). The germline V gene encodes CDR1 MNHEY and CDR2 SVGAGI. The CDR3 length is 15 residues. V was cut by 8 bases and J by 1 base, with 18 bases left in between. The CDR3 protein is CASRLASGGSYEQYF. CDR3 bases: TGTGCCAGCCGTTTAGCGTCAGGCGGATCCTACGAGCAGTACTTC.

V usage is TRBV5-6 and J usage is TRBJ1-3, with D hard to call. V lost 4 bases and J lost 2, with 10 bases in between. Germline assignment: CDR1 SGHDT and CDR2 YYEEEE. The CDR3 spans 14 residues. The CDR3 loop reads CASSHGFTGNTIYF. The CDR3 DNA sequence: TGTGCCAGCAGCCATGGGTTCACTGGAAACACCATATATTTT.

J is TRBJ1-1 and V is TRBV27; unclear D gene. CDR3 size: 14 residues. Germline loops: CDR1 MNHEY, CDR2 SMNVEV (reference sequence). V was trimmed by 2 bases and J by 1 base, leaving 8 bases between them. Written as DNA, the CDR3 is TGTGCCAGCAGTTTAATTGGTCCGAACACTGAAGCTTTCTTT. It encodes CASSLIGPNTEAFF.

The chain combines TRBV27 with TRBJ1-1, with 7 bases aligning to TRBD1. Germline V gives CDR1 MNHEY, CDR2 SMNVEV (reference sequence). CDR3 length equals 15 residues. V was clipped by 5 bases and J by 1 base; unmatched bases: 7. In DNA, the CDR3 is TGTGCCAGCAGTCCTCCGGACAGGCAGAACACTGAAGCTTTCTTT. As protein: CASSPPDRQNTEAFF.

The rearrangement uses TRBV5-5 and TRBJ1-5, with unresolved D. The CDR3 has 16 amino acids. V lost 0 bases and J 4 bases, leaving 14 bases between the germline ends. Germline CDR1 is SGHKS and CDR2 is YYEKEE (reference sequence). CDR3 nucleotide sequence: TGTGCCAGCAGCTTGGAGGTGGACCCTATTAATCAGCCCCAGCATTTT. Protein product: CASSLEVDPINQPQHF.

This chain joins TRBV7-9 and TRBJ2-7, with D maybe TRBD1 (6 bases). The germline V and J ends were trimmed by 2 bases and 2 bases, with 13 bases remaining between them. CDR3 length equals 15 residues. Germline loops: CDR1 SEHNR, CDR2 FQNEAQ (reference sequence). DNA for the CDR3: TGTGCCAGCAGCTTATCAGGGGACGTTACCTACGAGCAGTACTTC. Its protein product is CASSLSGDVTYEQYF.

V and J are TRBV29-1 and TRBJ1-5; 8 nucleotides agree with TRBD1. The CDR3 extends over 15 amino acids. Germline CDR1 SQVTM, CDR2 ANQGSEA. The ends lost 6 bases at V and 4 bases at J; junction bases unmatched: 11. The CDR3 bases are TGCAGCGTCCAAGGACAGGGTGGGATAAATCAGCCCCAGCATTTT. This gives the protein CSVQGQGGINQPQHF. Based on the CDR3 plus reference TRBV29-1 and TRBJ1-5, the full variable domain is SAVISQKPSRDICQRGTSLTIQCQVDSQVTMMFWYRQQPGQSLTLIATANQGSEATYESGFVIDKFPISRPNLTFSTLTVSNMSPEDSSIYLCSVQGQGGINQPQHFGDGTRLSIL.

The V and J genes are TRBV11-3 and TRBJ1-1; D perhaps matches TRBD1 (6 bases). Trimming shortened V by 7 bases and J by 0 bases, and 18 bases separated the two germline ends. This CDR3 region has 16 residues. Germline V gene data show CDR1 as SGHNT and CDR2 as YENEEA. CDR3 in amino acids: CASTAPRTDLNTEAFF. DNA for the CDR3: TGTGCCAGCACCGCCCCCAGGACAGACCTGAACACTGAAGCTTTCTTT. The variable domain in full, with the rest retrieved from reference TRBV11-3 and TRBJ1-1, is EAGVVQSPRYKIIEKKQPVAFWCNPISGHNTLYWYLQNLGQGPELLIRYENEEAVDDSQLPKDRFSAERLKGVDSTLKIQPAELGDSAVYLCASTAPRTDLNTEAFFGQGTRLTVV.

Here the CDR3 reads CASSFGGAAETQYF. DNA of the CDR3: TGTGCCAGCAGCTTCGGGGGGGCGGCAGAGACCCAGTACTTC. V gene TRBV5-8 combines with J gene TRBJ2-5, with 8 bases aligning to TRBD2. CDR1 SGHTS and CDR2 YDEGEE come from the germline V gene. After removal of 2 bases from V and 4 bases from J, the junction contained 4 bases not matched to a gene. The CDR3 runs to 14 residues.

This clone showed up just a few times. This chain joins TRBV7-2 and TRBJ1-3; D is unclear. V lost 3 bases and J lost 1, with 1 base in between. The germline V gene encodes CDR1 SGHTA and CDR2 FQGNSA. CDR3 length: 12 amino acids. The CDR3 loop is CASSFSGNTIYF. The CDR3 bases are TGTGCCAGCAGCTTTTCTGGAAACACCATATATTTT.

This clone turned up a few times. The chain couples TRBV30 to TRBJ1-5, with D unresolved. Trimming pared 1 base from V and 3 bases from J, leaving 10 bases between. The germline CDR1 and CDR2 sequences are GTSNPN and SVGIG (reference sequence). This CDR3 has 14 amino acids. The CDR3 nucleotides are TGTGCCTGGAGTGCCGACAACCTCAATCAGCCCCAGCATTTT. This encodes CAWSADNLNQPQHF.

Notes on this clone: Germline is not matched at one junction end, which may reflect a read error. The CDR3 sequence: CASSQDLTWGTGGCF. The CDR3, as DNA: TGTGCCAGCAGCCAAGATTTAACTTGGGGGACAGGGGGCTGCTTC. The chain joins TRBV4-2 to TRBJ1-2; 12 bases are shared with TRBD1. Germline V gene lookup returns CDR1 LGHNA and CDR2 YNFKEQ. The CDR3 extends over 15 amino acids.

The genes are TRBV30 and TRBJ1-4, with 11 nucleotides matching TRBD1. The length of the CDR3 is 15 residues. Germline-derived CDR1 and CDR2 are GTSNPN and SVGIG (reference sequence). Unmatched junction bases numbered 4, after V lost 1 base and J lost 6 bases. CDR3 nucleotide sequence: TGTGCCTGGAGTGCGGGACAGGGGGTCGATGAAAAACTGTTTTTT. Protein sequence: CAWSAGQGVDEKLFF.

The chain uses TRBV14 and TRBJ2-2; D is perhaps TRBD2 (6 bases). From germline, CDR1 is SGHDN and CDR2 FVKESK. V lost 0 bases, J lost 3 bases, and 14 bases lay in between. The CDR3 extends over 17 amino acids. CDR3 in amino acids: CASSQELDGGYTGELFF. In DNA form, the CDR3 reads TGTGCCAGCAGCCAAGAGTTGGACGGGGGATACACCGGGGAGCTGTTTTTT.

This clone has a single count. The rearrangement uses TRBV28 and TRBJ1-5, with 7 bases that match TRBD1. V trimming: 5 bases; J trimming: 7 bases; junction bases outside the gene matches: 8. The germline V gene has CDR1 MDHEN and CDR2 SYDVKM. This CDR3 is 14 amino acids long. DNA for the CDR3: TGTGCCAGCAGTCTTGACAGGGTTGTCCAGCCCCAGCATTTT. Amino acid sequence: CASSLDRVVQPQHF.

For the CDR3, the DNA is TGTGCCAGCAGCTTAGCGGACAAACAAGAGACCCAGTACTTC. Amino acid sequence: CASSLADKQETQYF. The chain recombines TRBV7-9 with TRBJ2-5; TRBD1 might be the D (5 bases). Trimming took 0 bases from V and 2 from J, leaving 7 bases between them. The CDR3 consists of 14 residues. Germline lookup yields CDR1 SEHNR and CDR2 FQNEAQ (reference sequence). Complete variable domain (other parts from reference TRBV7-9 and TRBJ2-5): DTGVSQNPRHKITKRGQNVTFRCDPISEHNRLYWYRQTLGQGPEFLTYFQNEAQLEKSRLLSDRFSAERPKGSFSTLEIQRTEQGDSAMYLCASSLADKQETQYFGPGTRLLVL.

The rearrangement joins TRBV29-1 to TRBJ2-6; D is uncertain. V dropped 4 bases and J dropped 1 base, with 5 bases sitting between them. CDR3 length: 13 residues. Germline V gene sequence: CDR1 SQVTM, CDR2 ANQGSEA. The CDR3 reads CSVAGSGANVLTF. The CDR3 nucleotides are TGCAGCGTTGCCGGGTCTGGGGCCAACGTCCTGACTTTC.

Here the CDR3 DNA reads TGTGCCAGCAGCTTATCAGAACGTACGCAGTATTTT. It specifies CASSLSERTQYF. The rearrangement links TRBV11-2 to TRBJ2-3; D ambiguous. V was clipped by 2 bases and J by 8 bases, with 8 bases between them. The CDR3 length is 12 residues. Germline values: CDR1 SGHAT, CDR2 FQNNGV.

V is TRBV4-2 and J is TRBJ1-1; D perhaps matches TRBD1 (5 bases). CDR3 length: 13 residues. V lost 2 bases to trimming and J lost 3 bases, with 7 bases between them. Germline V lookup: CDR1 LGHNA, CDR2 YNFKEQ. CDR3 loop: CASSQLGDTEAFF. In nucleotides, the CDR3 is TGTGCCAGCAGCCAATTGGGGGACACTGAAGCTTTCTTT.

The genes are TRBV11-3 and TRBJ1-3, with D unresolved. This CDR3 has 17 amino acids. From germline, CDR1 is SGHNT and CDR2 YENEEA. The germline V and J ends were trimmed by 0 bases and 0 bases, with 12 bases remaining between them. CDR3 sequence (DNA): TGTGCCAGCAGCTTAGAGTCTGGTCATAGCTCTGGAAACACCATATATTTT. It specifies CASSLESGHSSGNTIYF.

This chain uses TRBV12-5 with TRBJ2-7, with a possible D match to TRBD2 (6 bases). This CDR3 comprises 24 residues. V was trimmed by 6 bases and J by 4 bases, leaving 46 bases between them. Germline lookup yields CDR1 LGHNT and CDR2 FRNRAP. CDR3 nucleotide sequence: TGTGCTAGTGGCAACATCGTTTACCGACGACACGAGGGGCGTTCGGCGGGGAGAAAATACGAGCAGTACTTC. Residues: CASGNIVYRRHEGRSAGRKYEQYF.

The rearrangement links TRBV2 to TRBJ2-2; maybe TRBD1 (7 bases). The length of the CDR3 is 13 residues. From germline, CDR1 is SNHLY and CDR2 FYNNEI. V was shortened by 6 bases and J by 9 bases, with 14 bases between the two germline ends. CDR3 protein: CASRDRDLRELFF. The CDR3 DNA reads TGTGCCAGCAGAGACAGGGACTTGAGGGAGCTGTTTTTT.